These 9 T cell receptor beta chains share one sample of origin, sequenced in a study of T cell repertoires in cytomegalovirus infection. TCRdb processed the reads anew with MiXCR; each CDR3 protein has one entry. The table lists some 940,000 distinct CDR3 sequences, about a third of them singletons. No antigen is known for these receptors. Source: cultured CD8+ T cells from PBMCs, taken from culture after CMV antigen stimulation. These receptors were obtained from a human donor in good health (CMV status not recorded). Some clones in this sample may be carry-over from other donors' samples.

Turning to this clonotype: A read error may be the cause here, since a much bigger clone is one base away. This chain joins TRBV7-8 and TRBJ1-5; D unclear. Germline values: CDR1 SGHVS, CDR2 FQNEAQ. Trimming left V 5 bases short and J 0 bases short, with 20 bases between. The CDR3 sequence is 18 residues long. The CDR3 spells CASSARPEVHLSNQPQHF. CDR3 bases: TGTGCCAGCAGCGCCCGGCCGGAGGTTCACCTTAGCAATCAGCCCCAGCATTTT.

V and J are TRBV7-8 and TRBJ2-3; TRBD1 aligns across 7 bases. The V and J ends lost 5 bases and 2 bases, in that order; junction bases with no gene match: 13. From germline, CDR1 is SGHVS and CDR2 FQNEAQ. The CDR3 consists of 17 residues. DNA for the CDR3: TGTGCCAGCAGCCCCTTCACAGGGGTTGGTGCCACAGATACGCAGTATTTT. Translated: CASSPFTGVGATDTQYF.

The rearrangement uses TRBV5-1 and TRBJ2-1; D is ambiguous. CDR3 length: 15 amino acids. Germline values: CDR1 SGHRS, CDR2 YFSETQ. Trimming shortened V by 4 bases and J by 5 bases, and 16 bases separated the two germline ends. CDR3: CASSVKVGLNNEQFF. In DNA, the CDR3 is TGCGCCAGCAGCGTAAAAGTTGGGCTAAACAATGAGCAGTTCTTC.

The chain carries TRBV9 and TRBJ2-1; 14 bases fit TRBD2. CDR3 size: 16 residues. Germline CDR1 and CDR2: SGDLS and YYNGEE. Trimming removed 3 bases from V and 8 bases from J; junction bases left unmatched: 7. The CDR3 sequence: CASSASGLAGDHEQFF. The CDR3 nucleotides are TGTGCCAGCAGCGCCTCGGGACTAGCGGGGGATCATGAGCAGTTCTTC.

The V gene is TRBV4-1, the J gene TRBJ2-1; D gene ambiguous. The germline V and J ends were trimmed by 11 bases and 0 bases, with 5 bases remaining between them. The germline CDR1 and CDR2 sequences are MGHRA and YSYEKL. The CDR3 is 11 residues long. This CDR3 is CAVSSYNEQFF. CDR3 bases: TGCGCCGTTAGCTCCTACAATGAGCAGTTCTTC.

This clonotype was observed a few times. The chain uses TRBV27 and TRBJ2-7; tentatively, D is TRBD1 (6 bases). Germline V gene lookup returns CDR1 MNHEY and CDR2 SMNVEV (reference sequence). The germline V and J ends were trimmed by 5 bases and 6 bases, with 23 bases remaining between them. The CDR3 is made up of 16 amino acids. The CDR3 DNA is TGTGCCAGCAGTCTTGCCCCAGGGGCGGGTGTTCTCGAGCAGTACTTC. Its protein is CASSLAPGAGVLEQYF.

This clonotype was detected a few times. This rearrangement joins TRBV5-4 to TRBJ2-3; 9 bases fit TRBD2. The CDR3 extends over 16 amino acids. The trim removed 2 bases at V and 0 bases at J, leaving 4 bases unmatched. CDR1 SGHNT and CDR2 YYREEE come from the germline V gene (reference sequence). Here the CDR3 reads CASSFWLAGSTDTQYF. CDR3 bases: TGTGCCAGCAGCTTTTGGCTAGCGGGGAGCACAGATACGCAGTATTTT.

The V gene is TRBV4-1, the J gene TRBJ1-5; D might be TRBD1 (6 bases). V was cut by 5 bases and J by 3 bases, with 11 bases left in between. This CDR3 region has 14 residues. Germline V gene data show CDR1 as MGHRA and CDR2 as YSYEKL. The chain's CDR3 is CASSTAGVNQPQHF. The CDR3 nucleotides are TGCGCCAGCAGCACCGCAGGGGTCAATCAGCCCCAGCATTTT.

The chain couples TRBV3-1 to TRBJ2-2; D call uncertain. CDR3 size: 13 residues. The germline gives CDR1 LGHDT, CDR2 YNNKEL (reference sequence). The V end was cut by 4 bases, the J end by 5 bases, with 8 bases between. CDR3 nucleotide sequence: TGTGCCAGCAGCCCGCGAAAGACCGGGGAGCTGTTTTTT. It specifies CASSPRKTGELFF.